These 21 T cell receptor beta chains were sequenced from one sample in a study of control samples from healthy donors and cancer patients. Data came from immunoSEQ multiplex PCR; TCRdb stores just in-frame clones and leaves some out. The table has about 130,000 clones, roughly 90% seen once. Sequencing was performed on blood. These TCRs come from a man aged 18-30 years in good health.

This clone was seen a single time. The chain couples TRBV9 to TRBJ1-1, with D possibly being TRBD1 (6 bases). Per germline, CDR1 SGDLS and CDR2 YYNGEE. The V and J ends lost 1 base and 4 bases respectively, with 8 bases between them. The CDR3 has 13 residues. The CDR3 region has the DNA TGTGCCAGCAGCGTAAAGGGGGGCACTGAAGCTTTCTTT. Its translation: CASSVKGGTEAFF.

In its sample, this clone was seen once. This rearrangement joins TRBV5-1 to TRBJ2-7; D might be TRBD1 (6 bases). Looked up from germline, CDR1 is SGHRS and CDR2 is YFSETQ. The V end lost 0 bases, the J end lost 4 bases, and 14 bases lay between the germline ends. The CDR3 length is 15 residues. CDR3 amino acids: CASSLVSGANYEQYF. For the CDR3, the DNA is TGCGCCAGCAGCTTGGTGTCAGGGGCAAATTACGAGCAGTACTTC.

About this clone: Its ends do not fully match the called genes, so a read error is possible. The CDR3 region is CASSLGDRAGNQPQHF. The CDR3 DNA sequence: TGCGCCAGTAGCTTGGGGGACAGGGCGGGCAATCAGCCCCAGCATTTT. V usage is TRBV5-1 and J usage is TRBJ1-5; 9 bases fit TRBD1. There are 16 residues in the CDR3. Germline V gene sequence: CDR1 SGHRS, CDR2 YFSETQ. Complete variable domain (other parts from reference TRBV5-1 and TRBJ1-5): KAGVTQTPRYLIKTRGQQVTLSCSPISGHRSVSWYQQTPGQGLQFLFEYFSETQRNKGNFPGRFSGRQFSNSRSEMNVSTLELGDSALYLCASSLGDRAGNQPQHFGDGTRLSIL.

This rearrangement joins TRBV5-5 to TRBJ2-2, with no clear D. V gave up 0 bases and J gave up 0 bases, with 6 bases separating them. This CDR3 region has 15 residues. The germline V gene has CDR1 SGHKS and CDR2 YYEKEE (reference sequence). The DNA of the CDR3 is TGTGCCAGCAGCTTGGGACCGACGAACACCGGGGAGCTGTTTTTT. This gives the protein CASSLGPTNTGELFF.

The CDR3 DNA reads as TGCGCCAGCAGCCAAGATCGCCCCGGGAATCAGCCCCAGCATTTT. Protein sequence: CASSQDRPGNQPQHF. This chain uses TRBV4-1 with TRBJ1-5; the D is unclear. V was pared by 0 bases and J by 4 bases, with 10 bases between. CDR1 MGHRA and CDR2 YSYEKL come from the germline V gene. The CDR3 extends over 15 amino acids.

The chain uses TRBV29-1 and TRBJ1-1, with D perhaps TRBD1 (5 bases). Germline values: CDR1 SQVTM, CDR2 ANQGSEA. The CDR3 contains 10 residues. V was pared by 4 bases and J by 8 bases, with 8 bases between. DNA for the CDR3: TGCAGCGTTGTATGGGGGGAAGCTTTCTTT. Encoded protein: CSVVWGEAFF.

The chain joins TRBV19 to TRBJ2-4; either TRBD1 or TRBD2 may fit D (6 bases each). Germline V gene lookup returns CDR1 LNHDA and CDR2 SQIVND (reference sequence). The CDR3 consists of 13 residues. V was pared by 3 bases and J by 10 bases, with 13 bases between. DNA for the CDR3: TGTGCCAGTAGTATCGGGGGCGCTGGAATTCAGTACTTC. It is translated as CASSIGGAGIQYF.

DNA for the CDR3: TGCAGTGCTAGTTACGGACTAGCGGGTACCGGGGAGCTGTTTTTT. Its translation: CSASYGLAGTGELFF. The chain recombines TRBV20-1 with TRBJ2-2, with TRBD2 matching over 11 bases. This CDR3 is built from 15 residues. The V segment lost 3 bases and the J segment 5 bases; nucleotides outside the gene matches: 5. Germline CDR1 reads DFQATT; CDR2 reads SNEGSKA (reference sequence).

The chain recombines TRBV7-2 with TRBJ2-3; no firm D call. The V and J ends lost 2 bases and 5 bases respectively, with 8 bases between them. The CDR3 has 13 amino acids. Germline V CDR1 and CDR2: SGHTA, FQGNSA. The chain's CDR3 is CASSLNLLDTQYF. CDR3 coding DNA: TGTGCCAGCAGCTTAAACCTCTTAGATACGCAGTATTTT.

This clone was found a few times. The identical CDR3 is also encoded by other nucleotide sequences in the sample. The chain carries TRBV7-2 and TRBJ1-6, with D hard to call. The germline V gene has CDR1 SGHTA and CDR2 FQGNSA. Deletions cut 2 bases from V and 7 bases from J, with 3 bases between. The CDR3 sequence is 12 residues long. CDR3 nucleotides: TGTGCCAGCAGCTTACGCAATTCACCCCTCCACTTT. This codes for CASSLRNSPLHF.

The rearrangement uses TRBV6-5 and TRBJ2-2; D gene uncertain. The germline V gene has CDR1 MNHEY and CDR2 SVGAGI. The CDR3 covers 13 residues. V shed 6 bases and J shed 4 bases, with 9 bases lying between them. The CDR3 DNA is TGTGCCAGCAGGATCCGCAGCACCGGGGAGCTGTTTTTT. Its translation: CASRIRSTGELFF.

The rearrangement links TRBV2 to TRBJ2-2; 8 positions agree with TRBD2. V lost 6 bases, J lost 0 bases, and 3 bases stayed unmatched. Per the germline V gene, CDR1 is SNHLY and CDR2 is FYNNEI. This CDR3 has 15 amino acids. CDR3 sequence reads: CASRRGAANTGELFF. In DNA form, the CDR3 reads TGTGCCAGCAGGCGGGGGGCCGCGAACACCGGGGAGCTGTTTTTT.

The J gene is TRBJ2-3, the V gene TRBV6-5; perhaps TRBD1 as D (6 bases). CDR1 is MNHEY, CDR2 SVGAGI, per germline. V lost 7 bases to trimming and J lost 2 bases, with 13 bases between them. The CDR3 contains 14 residues. The CDR3: CASTPGQFTDTQYF. The DNA of the CDR3 is TGTGCCAGCACCCCCGGACAGTTCACAGATACGCAGTATTTT.

This clone was picked up one time. This chain connects TRBV4-1 to TRBJ2-5; D gene uncertain. The germline V and J ends were trimmed by 5 bases and 5 bases, with 15 bases remaining between them. CDR1 is MGHRA and CDR2 is YSYEKL in the germline V gene. The CDR3 runs to 14 residues. CDR3 region: CASSKQVVGETQYF. DNA for the CDR3: TGCGCCAGCAGCAAGCAGGTCGTAGGGGAGACCCAGTACTTC.

V usage is TRBV7-9 and J usage is TRBJ1-2; D is possibly TRBD1 (5 bases). V lost 2 bases, J lost 2 bases, and 15 bases lay in between. Germline-derived CDR1 and CDR2 are SEHNR and FQNEAQ (reference sequence). The CDR3 has 16 residues. DNA of the CDR3: TGTGCCAGCAGCTTAACCCCCTCGGGGGGAAACTATGGCTACACCTTC. It is translated as CASSLTPSGGNYGYTF.

The chain couples TRBV30 to TRBJ2-3; D is possibly TRBD2 (7 bases). Germline assignment: CDR1 GTSNPN and CDR2 SVGIG (reference sequence). The CDR3 runs 14 residues. V lost 1 base, J lost 5 bases, and 13 bases lay in between. The chain's CDR3 is CAWSAGGGEDTQYF. Here the CDR3 DNA reads TGTGCCTGGAGTGCGGGGGGCGGGGAAGATACGCAGTATTTT. Filled out from reference TRBV30 and TRBJ2-3, the complete variable domain reads SQTIHQWPATLVQPVGSPLSLECTVEGTSNPNLYWYRQAAGRGLQLLFYSVGIGQISSEVPQNLSASRPQDRQFILSSKKLLLSDSGFYLCAWSAGGGEDTQYFGPGTRLTVL.

V is TRBV18 and J is TRBJ2-7; tentatively, D is TRBD1 (6 bases). The CDR3 contains 15 residues. Between the trimmed V and J ends, which lost 3 bases and 3 bases, there was a span of 15 bases. The germline gives CDR1 KGHSH, CDR2 LQKENI. In nucleotides, the CDR3 is TGTGCCAGCTCACCCCAACCGGGACAAAGCTACGAGCAGTACTTC. The encoded protein is CASSPQPGQSYEQYF.

The rearrangement joins TRBV6-5 to TRBJ1-1; weak D call: TRBD1 (5 bases). Deletions cut 4 bases from V and 8 bases from J, with 11 bases between. CDR1 is MNHEY and CDR2 is SVGAGI in the germline V gene. The CDR3 is 12 residues long. The CDR3 spells CASSSLTGEAFF. The DNA for the CDR3 is TGTGCCAGCAGTTCACTAACAGGAGAAGCTTTCTTT.

This chain joins TRBV18 and TRBJ1-3; D ambiguous. CDR1 and CDR2 (germline): KGHSH, LQKENI. The CDR3 runs to 15 residues. Between the trimmed V and J ends, which lost 2 bases and 0 bases, there was a span of 8 bases. The CDR3 DNA reads TGTGCCAGCTCACCAAACAGCATCTCTGGAAACACCATATATTTT. Residues: CASSPNSISGNTIYF.

In its sample, this clone was seen once. This chain links TRBV2 with TRBJ2-2, with D possibly being TRBD1 (6 bases). From germline, CDR1 is SNHLY and CDR2 FYNNEI. The CDR3 runs 13 residues. Deletions cut 7 bases from V and 4 bases from J, with 10 bases between. This chain's CDR3 is CASKQGSTGELFF. The CDR3 nucleotides are TGTGCCAGCAAGCAGGGGAGCACCGGGGAGCTGTTTTTT.

The chain uses TRBV18 and TRBJ2-1; 12 bases map to TRBD2. CDR1 and CDR2 (germline): KGHSH, LQKENI. The CDR3 extends over 20 amino acids. V trimming: 2 bases; J trimming: 0 bases; junction bases outside the gene matches: 11. DNA of the CDR3: TGTGCCAGCTCACCAAACCTCGGGACTAGCGGGCGCAGCTCCTACAATGAGCAGTTCTTC. It specifies CASSPNLGTSGRSSYNEQFF.